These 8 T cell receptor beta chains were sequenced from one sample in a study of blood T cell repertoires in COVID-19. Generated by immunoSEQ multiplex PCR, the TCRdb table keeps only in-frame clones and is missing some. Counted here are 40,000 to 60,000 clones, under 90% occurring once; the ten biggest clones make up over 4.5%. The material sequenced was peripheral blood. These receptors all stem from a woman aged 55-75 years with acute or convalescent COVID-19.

Here the CDR3 DNA reads TGTGCCAGCAGCTACAGGGGAAGCACAGATACGCAGTATTTT. Amino acid sequence: CASSYRGSTDTQYF. J is TRBJ2-3 and V is TRBV3-1 (or the pseudogene TRBV3-2); 7 bases agree with TRBD1. This CDR3 region has 14 residues. V gave up 5 bases and J gave up 0 bases; unmatched junction bases: 2. In germline, CDR1 is LGHDT, CDR2 YNNKEL (reference sequence).

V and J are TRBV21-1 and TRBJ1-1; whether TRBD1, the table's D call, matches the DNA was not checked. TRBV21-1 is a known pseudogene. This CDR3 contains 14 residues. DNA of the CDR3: TGTGCCAGCAGCAGATGCAGGGGGAGGACTGAAGCTTTCTTT. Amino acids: CASSRCRGRTEAFF.

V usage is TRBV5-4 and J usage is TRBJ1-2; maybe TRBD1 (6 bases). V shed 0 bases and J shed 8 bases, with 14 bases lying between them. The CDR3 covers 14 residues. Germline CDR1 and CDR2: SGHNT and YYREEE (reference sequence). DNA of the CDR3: TGTGCCAGCAGCTTGGTCCTGGGGGCGGGCGGCTACACCTTC. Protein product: CASSLVLGAGGYTF.

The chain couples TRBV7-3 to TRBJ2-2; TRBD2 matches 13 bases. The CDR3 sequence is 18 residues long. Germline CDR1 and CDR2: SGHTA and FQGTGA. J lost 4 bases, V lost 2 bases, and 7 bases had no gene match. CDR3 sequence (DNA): TGTGCCAGCAGCTTACCACCGGGACTAGCGGGGACCACCGGGGAGCTGTTTTTT. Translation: CASSLPPGLAGTTGELFF.

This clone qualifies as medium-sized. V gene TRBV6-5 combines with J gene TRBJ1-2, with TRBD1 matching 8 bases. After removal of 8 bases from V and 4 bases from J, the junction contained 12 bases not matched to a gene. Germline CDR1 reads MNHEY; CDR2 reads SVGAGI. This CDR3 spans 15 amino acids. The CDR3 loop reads CASEHSRGLSYGYTF. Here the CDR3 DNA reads TGTGCCAGCGAGCACTCCAGGGGGCTGTCCTATGGCTACACCTTC.

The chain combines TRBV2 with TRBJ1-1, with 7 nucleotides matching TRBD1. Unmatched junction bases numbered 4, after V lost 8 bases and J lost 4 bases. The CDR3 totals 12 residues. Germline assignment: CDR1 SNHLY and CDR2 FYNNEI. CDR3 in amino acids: CASGDRVTEAFF. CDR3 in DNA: TGTGCCAGCGGCGACAGGGTCACTGAAGCTTTCTTT.

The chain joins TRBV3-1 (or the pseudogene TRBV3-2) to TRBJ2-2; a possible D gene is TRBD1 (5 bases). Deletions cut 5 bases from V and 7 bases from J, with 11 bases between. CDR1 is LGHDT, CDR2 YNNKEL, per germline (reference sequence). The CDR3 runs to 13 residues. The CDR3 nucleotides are TGTGCCAGCAGCTCGCAGGGTATCGGGGAGCTGTTTTTT. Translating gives CASSSQGIGELFF.

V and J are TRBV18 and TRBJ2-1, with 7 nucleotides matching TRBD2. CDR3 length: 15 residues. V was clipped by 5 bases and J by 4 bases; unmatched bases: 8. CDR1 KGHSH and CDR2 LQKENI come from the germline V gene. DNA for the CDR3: TGTGCCAGCTCAAGTCGGCGGGAGCGGTACAATGAGCAGTTCTTC. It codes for CASSSRRERYNEQFF.